A single sample is the source of the 28 T cell receptor beta chains below, sequenced in a study of Graves' ophthalmopathy and Graves' hyperthyroidism. The authors amplified TCR beta CDR3 regions from RNA transcripts. An initial RT-PCR round employing HTBI primers preceded a second-round multiplex PCR. TCRdb re-called the multiplex PCR reads with MiXCR, one entry per CDR3 protein. The repertoire has under 350,000 distinct CDR3 sequences, about 17% of them found once; the top ten carry approximately 13%. Sequenced sample: peripheral blood. Receptors were obtained from an adult man with Graves' ophthalmopathy.

This clonotype was seen many times. The chain couples TRBV20-1 to TRBJ2-7; 14 positions match TRBD2. From germline, CDR1 is DFQATT and CDR2 SNEGSKA (reference sequence). This CDR3 has 16 residues. J lost 5 bases, V lost 2 bases, and 8 bases had no gene match. The CDR3 sequence: CSARTPGTSGRNEQYF. The CDR3 nucleotides are TGCAGTGCTAGAACCCCCGGGACTAGCGGGAGAAACGAGCAGTACTTC.

This clonotype occurred many times. V and J are TRBV18 and TRBJ1-2; 7 bases align to TRBD1. V lost 3 bases and J lost 5; bases outside the gene matches: 6. This CDR3 is built from 14 residues. The V gene's germline CDR1 is KGHSH and CDR2 LQKENI. Written as DNA, the CDR3 is TGTGCCAGCTCACCTTCAGGGGGAGGTTATGGCTACACCTTC. Its protein product is CASSPSGGGYGYTF.

This clonotype was seen ten or more times. The chain carries TRBV27 and TRBJ2-5; a possible D gene is TRBD1 (6 bases). The CDR3 runs 17 residues. The germline gives CDR1 MNHEY, CDR2 SMNVEV (reference sequence). V lost 5 bases and J 1 base, leaving 20 bases between the germline ends. CDR3 DNA sequence: TGTGCCAGCAGTAGGATTTGGGTACCGGACAGCCAAGAGACCCAGTACTTC. Amino acid sequence: CASSRIWVPDSQETQYF.

This chain's CDR3 is CASRPRGQRYQETQYF. DNA for the CDR3: TGTGCCAGCAGACCAAGGGGACAGAGATACCAAGAGACCCAGTACTTC. The gene calls are TRBV6-1 and TRBJ2-5; 7 nucleotides agree with TRBD1. Losses at the gene ends were 6 bases for V and 0 bases for J; bases not matched to a gene: 10. CDR1 is MNHNS, CDR2 SASEGT, per germline. The CDR3 totals 16 residues.

This clonotype has a count of ten or more. Its ends do not fully match the called genes, so a read error is possible. Here the CDR3 DNA reads TGCAGTGCTGGATTTGGGGGTTCTCCCACCTCCTTC. It is translated as CSAGFGGSPTSF. The J gene is TRBJ2-5, the V gene TRBV20-1, with D perhaps assigned TRBD1 or TRBD2 (5 bases each). Germline-derived CDR1 and CDR2 are DFQATT and SNEGSKA (reference sequence). CDR3 length: 12 amino acids.

This clonotype has a count of ten or more. This chain links TRBV6-5 with TRBJ2-7; perhaps TRBD1 as D (5 bases). V was trimmed by 7 bases and J by 2 bases, leaving 15 bases between them. Looked up from germline, CDR1 is MNHEY and CDR2 is SVGAGI. This CDR3 has 14 residues. For the CDR3, the DNA is TGTGCCAGCACCAATCCTACAGGTGCCTACGAGCAGTACTTC. This translates into CASTNPTGAYEQYF.

This clonotype was seen ten or more times. The chain employs TRBV30 and TRBJ1-2, with D unclear. The CDR3 sequence is 12 residues long. The V end was cut by 2 bases, the J end by 0 bases, with 4 bases between. Per germline, CDR1 GTSNPN and CDR2 SVGIG (reference sequence). CDR3 loop: CAWSPTNYGYTF. In nucleotides, the CDR3 is TGTGCCTGGAGTCCGACTAACTATGGCTACACCTTC.

In this sample, this clonotype turned up many times. The chain couples TRBV9 to TRBJ2-5, with 9 bases that match TRBD1. The ends lost 3 bases at V and 3 bases at J; junction bases unmatched: 6. The CDR3 contains 15 residues. CDR1 and CDR2 (germline): SGDLS, YYNGEE. The CDR3 DNA sequence: TGTGCCAGCAGCGGGCGGGACAGGGAGGAAGAGACCCAGTACTTC. Protein product: CASSGRDREEETQYF.

This clonotype was picked up many times. V and J are TRBV4-2 and TRBJ1-2, with 7 nucleotides matching TRBD1. The V gene end was trimmed by 2 bases and the J gene end by 3 bases; junction bases not matched to a gene: 3. Germline-derived CDR1 and CDR2 are LGHNA and YNFKEQ. The length of the CDR3 is 14 residues. The CDR3 reads CASSQFTGDYGYTF. CDR3 DNA: TGTGCCAGCAGCCAATTTACAGGGGACTATGGCTACACCTTC.

This clonotype has at least ten counts. The V and J genes are TRBV5-1 and TRBJ2-7; no clear D. In germline, CDR1 is SGHRS, CDR2 YFSETQ. V lost 3 bases to trimming and J lost 1 base, with 14 bases between them. There are 15 residues in the CDR3. CDR3 nucleotides: TGCGCCAGCAGCTCAACGCTCCTGGGGTCCTACGAGCAGTACTTC. Amino acid sequence: CASSSTLLGSYEQYF.

This clonotype was seen at least ten times. The V call is TRBV12-3 or TRBV12-4, the J call TRBJ2-7; TRBD1 matches 8 bases. CDR3 length equals 14 residues. After removal of 5 bases from V and 5 bases from J, the junction contained 8 bases not matched to a gene. The CDR3 reads CASSKRQGSDEQYF. The CDR3 DNA is TGTGCCAGCAGTAAGAGACAGGGGAGCGACGAGCAGTACTTC.

In nucleotides, the CDR3 is TGTGCCAGCAGTGAAGCATGGAGGGTGGAGACCCAGTACTTC. Residues: CASSEAWRVETQYF. V gene TRBV6-1 combines with J gene TRBJ2-5; D perhaps matches TRBD2 (6 bases). The CDR3 is 14 residues long. Germline loops: CDR1 MNHNS, CDR2 SASEGT. V lost 0 bases and J lost 5, with 10 bases in between.

The J gene is TRBJ2-7, the V gene TRBV6-4; 7 bases agree with TRBD1. With V trimmed by 5 bases and J by 5 bases, 9 bases remained unmatched. Germline V gene lookup returns CDR1 MRHNA and CDR2 SNTAGT. CDR3 size: 14 residues. In DNA form, the CDR3 reads TGTGCCAGCAGTTACTGGGGACAGAATAACGAGCAGTACTTC. Protein: CASSYWGQNNEQYF.

This clonotype was detected ten times or more. V and J are TRBV6-1 and TRBJ1-6; TRBD1 agrees at 7 bases. The CDR3 has 16 amino acids. V shed 5 bases and J 8 bases; nucleotides not matched to a gene: 12. CDR1 and CDR2 (germline): MNHNS, SASEGT. CDR3 nucleotide sequence: TGTGCCAGCAGTCGAACCACCCGGGACAGATATTCACCCCTCCACTTT. It is translated as CASSRTTRDRYSPLHF.

The chain is built from TRBV6-1 and TRBJ1-2; D gene ambiguous. This CDR3 comprises 14 residues. The V end was cut by 5 bases, the J end by 4 bases, with 14 bases between. Per the germline V gene, CDR1 is MNHNS and CDR2 is SASEGT. The chain's CDR3 is CASSTADGGYGYTF. In DNA form, the CDR3 reads TGTGCCAGCAGTACAGCGGACGGCGGCTATGGCTACACCTTC.

About this clonotype itself: At one of its ends the junction is not consistent with the germline gene, which may arise from a read error. This sequence joins TRBV12-3 or TRBV12-4 and TRBJ2-5; D may be TRBD1 or TRBD2 (5 bases each). This CDR3 has 14 residues. The CDR3 region is CASSFLGDQGTLYF. The CDR3 bases are TGTGCCAGCAGTTTTTTGGGGGATCAAGGGACCCTGTACTTC.

There are many counts of this clonotype. This sequence joins TRBV6-5 and TRBJ1-6; D possibly corresponds to TRBD1 (5 bases). Germline V lookup: CDR1 MNHEY, CDR2 SVGAGI. The CDR3 is 18 amino acids. V lost 2 bases, J lost 5 bases, and 19 bases lay in between. The CDR3 is CASSYLSRDGPNNSPLHF. The CDR3 DNA reads as TGTGCCAGCAGTTACCTTAGCCGGGACGGCCCAAATAATTCACCCCTCCACTTT.

This clonotype was seen repeatedly, ten times or more. The chain carries TRBV30 and TRBJ2-7, with D possibly being TRBD2 (7 bases). Germline V gives CDR1 GTSNPN, CDR2 SVGIG (reference sequence). The CDR3 runs to 14 residues. V gave up 3 bases and J gave up 4 bases, with 16 bases separating them. CDR3 region: CAWSAGASWYEQYF. Here the CDR3 DNA reads TGTGCCTGGAGCGCGGGGGCGAGTTGGTACGAGCAGTACTTC.

This clonotype was counted at least ten times. The J gene is TRBJ2-2, the V gene TRBV7-9; D is ambiguous. Germline loops: CDR1 SEHNR, CDR2 FQNEAQ (reference sequence). The CDR3 runs to 15 residues. V was trimmed by 1 base and J by 3 bases, leaving 9 bases between them. CDR3 amino acids: CASSLDGGYTGELFF. CDR3 coding DNA: TGTGCCAGCAGCTTAGACGGCGGATACACCGGGGAGCTGTTTTTT.

This clonotype was recorded at least ten times. V and J are TRBV28 and TRBJ2-7; D uncertain. This CDR3 comprises 13 residues. Germline CDR1 and CDR2: MDHEN and SYDVKM. With 6 bases removed from V and 2 bases from J, the gap between germline ends came to 11 bases. CDR3 nucleotides: TGTGCCAGCAGGGCACAAACCGCCTACGAGCAGTACTTC. This encodes CASRAQTAYEQYF.

This clonotype was counted ten times or more. This chain connects TRBV20-1 to TRBJ2-7; maybe TRBD2 (7 bases). The V and J ends lost 3 bases and 9 bases respectively, with 18 bases between them. The CDR3 totals 13 residues. The germline V gene has CDR1 DFQATT and CDR2 SNEGSKA (reference sequence). This CDR3 reads CSASLRGSGAQYF. Written as DNA, the CDR3 is TGCAGTGCTAGCCTAAGGGGGAGCGGGGCGCAGTACTTC.

This clonotype was observed at least ten times. This CDR3 reads CASRPHTDSNQPQHF. The CDR3 DNA reads TGTGCCAGCAGACCCCACACCGATAGCAATCAGCCCCAGCATTTT. The chain combines TRBV12-3 or TRBV12-4 with TRBJ1-5; D remains ambiguous. The CDR3 spans 15 residues. V dropped 6 bases and J dropped 0 bases, with 12 bases sitting between them.

This clonotype was observed at least ten times. The chain combines TRBV11-2 with TRBJ1-3; 8 nucleotides agree with TRBD1. CDR3 length equals 15 residues. From germline, CDR1 is SGHAT and CDR2 FQNNGV. With V trimmed by 2 bases and J by 3 bases, 3 bases remained unmatched. Here the CDR3 reads CASSLQGAFGNTIYF. The CDR3, as DNA: TGTGCCAGCAGCTTACAGGGGGCATTTGGAAACACCATATATTTT.

To note about this clonotype: A read error may be the cause here, since a much bigger clone is one base away. V is TRBV5-1 and J is TRBJ2-7; the match to TRBD2 covers 12 bases. The length of the CDR3 is 15 residues. CDR1 is SGHRS and CDR2 is YFSETQ in the germline V gene. Here the CDR3 reads CASSLGTSGIHEQCF. The CDR3, as DNA: TGCGCCAGCAGCTTGGGGACTAGCGGGATCCACGAGCAGTGCTTC.

There are many counts of this clonotype. The chain is built from TRBV6-1 and TRBJ2-7; D gene unclear. Trimming stripped 2 bases from V and 1 base from J, with 12 bases between. The germline CDR1 and CDR2 sequences are MNHNS and SASEGT. This CDR3 contains 15 residues. This chain's CDR3 is CASSEPPAISYEQYF. The DNA of the CDR3 is TGTGCCAGCAGTGAACCGCCGGCAATTTCCTACGAGCAGTACTTC.

This clonotype was detected ten times or more. This sequence joins TRBV10-1 and TRBJ2-7; D remains unclear. The CDR3 covers 14 residues. Germline V gene data show CDR1 as WNHNN and CDR2 as SYGVQD (reference sequence). V shed 4 bases and J shed 3 bases, with 13 bases lying between them. CDR3 sequence reads: CASSGSESGYEQYF. The CDR3 nucleotides read TGCGCCAGCAGTGGGTCGGAGTCGGGCTACGAGCAGTACTTC.

This clonotype appeared many times. The V call is TRBV20-1, the J call TRBJ1-2, with a tentative D call TRBD1 (5 bases). Germline lookup yields CDR1 DFQATT and CDR2 SNEGSKA (reference sequence). CDR3 length: 12 residues. The V end lost 7 bases, the J end lost 8 bases, and 17 bases lay between the germline ends. CDR3 in amino acids: CSVIHGAGGYTF. CDR3 sequence (DNA): TGCAGTGTGATCCATGGGGCAGGCGGCTACACCTTC.

At least ten counts were recorded for this clonotype. This chain uses TRBV5-1 with TRBJ2-6, with D maybe TRBD1 (6 bases). The CDR3 length is 15 residues. Between the trimmed V and J ends, which lost 4 bases and 2 bases, there was a span of 10 bases. The germline CDR1 and CDR2 sequences are SGHRS and YFSETQ. The CDR3 DNA follows: TGCGCCAGCAGCACACAGGGTCCTGGGGCCAACGTCCTGACTTTC. This translates into CASSTQGPGANVLTF.